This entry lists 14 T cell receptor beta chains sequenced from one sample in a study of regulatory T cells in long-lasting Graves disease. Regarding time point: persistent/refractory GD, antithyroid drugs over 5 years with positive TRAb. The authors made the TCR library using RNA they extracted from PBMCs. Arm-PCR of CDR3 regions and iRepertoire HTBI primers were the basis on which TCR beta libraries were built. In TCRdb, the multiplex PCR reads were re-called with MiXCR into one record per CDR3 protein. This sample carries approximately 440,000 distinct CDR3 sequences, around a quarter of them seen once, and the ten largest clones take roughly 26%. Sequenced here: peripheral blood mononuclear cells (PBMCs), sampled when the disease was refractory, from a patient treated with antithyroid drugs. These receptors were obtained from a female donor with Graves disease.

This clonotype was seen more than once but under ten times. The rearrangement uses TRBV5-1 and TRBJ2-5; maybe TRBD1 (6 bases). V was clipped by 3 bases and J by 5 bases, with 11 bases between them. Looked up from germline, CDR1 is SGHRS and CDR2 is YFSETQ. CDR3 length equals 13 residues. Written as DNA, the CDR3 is TGCGCCAGCAGCTCAACAGGGAGCGAGACCCAGTACTTC. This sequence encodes CASSSTGSETQYF.

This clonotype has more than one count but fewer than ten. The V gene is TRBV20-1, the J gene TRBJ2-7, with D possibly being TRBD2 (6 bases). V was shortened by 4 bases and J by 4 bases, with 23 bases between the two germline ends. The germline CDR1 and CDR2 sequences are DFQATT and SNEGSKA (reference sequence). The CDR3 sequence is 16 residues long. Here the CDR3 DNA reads TGCAGTGCTAAGCGGACCCTCGGACTAAGCGGGTACGAGCAGTACTTC. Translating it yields CSAKRTLGLSGYEQYF.

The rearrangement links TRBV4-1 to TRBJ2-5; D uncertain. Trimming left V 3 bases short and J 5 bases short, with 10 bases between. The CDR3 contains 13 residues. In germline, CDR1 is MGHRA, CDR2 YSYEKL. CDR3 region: CASSQPGRETQYF. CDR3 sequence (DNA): TGCGCCAGCAGCCAGCCTGGACGGGAGACCCAGTACTTC.

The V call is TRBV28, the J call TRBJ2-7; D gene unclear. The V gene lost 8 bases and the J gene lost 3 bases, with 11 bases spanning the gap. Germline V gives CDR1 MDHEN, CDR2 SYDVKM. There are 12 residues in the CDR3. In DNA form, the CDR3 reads TGTGCCAGCTCCCTCTTAAACTACGAGCAGTACTTC. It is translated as CASSLLNYEQYF. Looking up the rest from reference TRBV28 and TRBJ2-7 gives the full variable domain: DVKVTQSSRYLVKRTGEKVFLECVQDMDHENMFWYRQDPGLGLRLIYFSYDVKMKEKGDIPEGYSVSREKKERFSLILESASTNQTSMYLCASSLLNYEQYFGPGTRLTVT.

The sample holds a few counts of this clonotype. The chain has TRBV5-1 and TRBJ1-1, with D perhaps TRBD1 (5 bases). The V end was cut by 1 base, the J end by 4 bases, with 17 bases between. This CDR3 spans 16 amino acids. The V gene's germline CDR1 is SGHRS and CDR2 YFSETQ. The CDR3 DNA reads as TGCGCCAGCAGCTTGCGGGGGTCGACGGGGGGCACTGAAGCTTTCTTT. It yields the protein CASSLRGSTGGTEAFF.

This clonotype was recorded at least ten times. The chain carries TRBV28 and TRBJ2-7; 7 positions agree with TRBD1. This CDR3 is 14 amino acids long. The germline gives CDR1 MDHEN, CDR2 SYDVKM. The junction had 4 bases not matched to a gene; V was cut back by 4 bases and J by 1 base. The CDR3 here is CASSSTGQSYEQYF. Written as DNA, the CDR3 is TGTGCCAGCAGTTCCACGGGACAGTCCTACGAGCAGTACTTC.

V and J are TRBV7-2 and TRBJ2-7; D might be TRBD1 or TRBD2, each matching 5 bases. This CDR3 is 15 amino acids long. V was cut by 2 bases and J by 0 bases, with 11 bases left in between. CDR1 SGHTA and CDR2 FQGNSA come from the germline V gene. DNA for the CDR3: TGTGCCAGCAGCTTATCAGGAGGACACTCCTACGAGCAGTACTTC. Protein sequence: CASSLSGGHSYEQYF.

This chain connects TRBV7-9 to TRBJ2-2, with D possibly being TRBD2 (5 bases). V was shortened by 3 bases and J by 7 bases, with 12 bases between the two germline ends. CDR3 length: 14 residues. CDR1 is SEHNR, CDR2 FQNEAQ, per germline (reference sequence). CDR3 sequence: CASSLRAPIGELFF. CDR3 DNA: TGTGCCAGCAGCTTGAGGGCTCCAATCGGGGAGCTGTTTTTT.

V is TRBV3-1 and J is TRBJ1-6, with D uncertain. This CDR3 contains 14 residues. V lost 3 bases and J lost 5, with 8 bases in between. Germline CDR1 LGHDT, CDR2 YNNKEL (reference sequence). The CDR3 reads CASSHRPNNSPLHF. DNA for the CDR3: TGTGCCAGCAGCCATCGACCGAATAATTCACCCCTCCACTTT.

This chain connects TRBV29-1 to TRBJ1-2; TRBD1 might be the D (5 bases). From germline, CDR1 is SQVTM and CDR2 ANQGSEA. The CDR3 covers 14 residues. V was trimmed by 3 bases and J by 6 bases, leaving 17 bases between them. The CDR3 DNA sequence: TGCAGCGTTGATAACGGGGCCGGAGCCAATGGCTACACCTTC. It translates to CSVDNGAGANGYTF.

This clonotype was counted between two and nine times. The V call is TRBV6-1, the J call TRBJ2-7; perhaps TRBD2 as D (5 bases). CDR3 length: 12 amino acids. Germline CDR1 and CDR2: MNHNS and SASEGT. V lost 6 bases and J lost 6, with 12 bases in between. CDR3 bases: TGTGCCAGCAGACGTAACGGAGGCGAGCAGTACTTC. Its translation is CASRRNGGEQYF.

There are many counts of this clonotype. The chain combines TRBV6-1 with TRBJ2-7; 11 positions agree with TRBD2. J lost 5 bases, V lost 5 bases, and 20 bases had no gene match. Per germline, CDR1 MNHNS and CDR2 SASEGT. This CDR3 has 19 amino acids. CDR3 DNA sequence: TGTGCCAGCAGTCTCTCCCTAGCGGGAGGCTCGAAACTAACCCACGAGCAGTACTTC. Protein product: CASSLSLAGGSKLTHEQYF.

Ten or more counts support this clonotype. CDR3 sequence reads: CASSLGPENTEAFF. As DNA, the CDR3 is TGTGCCAGCAGCCTGGGACCGGAGAACACTGAAGCTTTCTTT. V gene TRBV3-1 combines with J gene TRBJ1-1, with a weak D call TRBD1 (5 bases). This CDR3 has 14 amino acids. CDR1 is LGHDT and CDR2 is YNNKEL in the germline V gene (reference sequence). Trimming pared 4 bases from V and 1 base from J, leaving 10 bases between.

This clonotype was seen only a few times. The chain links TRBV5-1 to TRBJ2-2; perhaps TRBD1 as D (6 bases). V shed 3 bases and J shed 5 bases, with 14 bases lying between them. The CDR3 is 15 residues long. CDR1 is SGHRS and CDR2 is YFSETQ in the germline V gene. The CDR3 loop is CASSSKPTGTGELFF. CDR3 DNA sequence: TGCGCCAGCAGCTCGAAGCCTACAGGGACCGGGGAGCTGTTTTTT.